Following are 14 T cell receptor beta chains from one sample sequenced in a study of T cell repertoires in ileal Crohn's disease (dated by TCRdb to about 2019). The receptor library was made with the immunoSEQ multiplex PCR assay. The immuneACCESS repertoire file appears here via TCRdb, limited to in-frame rearrangements. These files lack a portion of the clones; in checked studies, under half of the deficit traces to unresolved V genes, and the cause of the others is not known. The table for this sample lists more than 9,000 clones; around 76% of them were counted only once. The ten largest clones capture about 4.9% of the sample. Sequenced: ileal tissue. The receptor source for this set is an adult with Crohn's disease.

The chain carries TRBV30 and TRBJ2-6; 7 bases agree with TRBD1. Germline CDR1 reads GTSNPN; CDR2 reads SVGIG (reference sequence). V shed 3 bases, J shed 1 base, and the junction held 6 bases outside the gene matches. This CDR3 is 16 amino acids long. The CDR3 bases are TGTGCCTGGAGACGGCAGGGGGAATCTGGGGCCAACGTCCTGACTTTC. It specifies CAWRRQGESGANVLTF.

This clone was detected only once. The chain combines TRBV7-2 with TRBJ2-7; perhaps TRBD1 as D (5 bases). V lost 3 bases, J lost 5 bases, and 8 bases lay in between. Germline loops: CDR1 SGHTA, CDR2 FQGNSA. The CDR3 sequence is 12 residues long. The CDR3 region has the DNA TGTGCCAGCAGCTTTTCCAGGGACGAGCAGTACTTC. Translating gives CASSFSRDEQYF.

V gene TRBV6-1 combines with J gene TRBJ2-4, with a possible D match to TRBD1 (6 bases). V lost 4 bases, J lost 0 bases, and 16 bases lay in between. Germline CDR1 and CDR2: MNHNS and SASEGT. The CDR3 loop spans 17 amino acids. The CDR3 loop is CASSGGGTGRAKNIQYF. The CDR3 coding sequence is TGTGCCAGCAGTGGAGGGGGAACAGGGAGAGCCAAAAACATTCAGTACTTC.

The gene calls are TRBV5-1 and TRBJ1-2; TRBD1 aligns across 7 bases. CDR1 and CDR2 from the germline V gene are SGHRS and YFSETQ. V shed 3 bases and J 0 bases; nucleotides not matched to a gene: 2. The CDR3 has 14 residues. Here the CDR3 DNA reads TGCGCCAGCAGCTCTCAGGGGGCTAACTATGGCTACACCTTC. This translates into CASSSQGANYGYTF.

The count of this clone is one. The genes are TRBV7-2 and TRBJ2-7; 11 nucleotides line up with TRBD2. Germline trimming cut 3 bases from V and 3 bases from J; bases unmatched to any gene: 1. The CDR3 runs 14 residues. Germline V gives CDR1 SGHTA, CDR2 FQGNSA. The CDR3 region is CASSFTSGSYEQYF. In DNA, the CDR3 is TGTGCCAGCAGCTTCACTAGCGGGAGCTACGAGCAGTACTTC.

The chain couples TRBV5-6 to TRBJ2-5; 9 bases are a match to TRBD1. The germline V gene has CDR1 SGHDT and CDR2 YYEEEE. CDR3 length: 15 amino acids. V lost 4 bases and J lost 5; bases outside the gene matches: 9. The chain's CDR3 is CASSPDTGGRETQYF. The CDR3 bases are TGTGCCAGCAGCCCGGATACAGGGGGCCGGGAGACCCAGTACTTC.

V and J are TRBV30 and TRBJ1-2, with 8 positions matching TRBD1. The CDR3 spans 14 residues. Losses at the gene ends were 1 base for V and 5 bases for J; bases not matched to a gene: 6. Germline-derived CDR1 and CDR2 are GTSNPN and SVGIG (reference sequence). The CDR3 loop is CAWSEDRGVYGYTF. The CDR3 bases are TGTGCCTGGAGTGAAGACAGGGGCGTTTATGGCTACACCTTC.

The CDR3 DNA follows: TGTGCCAGCAGCGCCAGTGGAACGTGGGCGGGACAGCCCCAGCATTTT. It translates to CASSASGTWAGQPQHF. V gene TRBV7-2 combines with J gene TRBJ1-5; no clear D gene. CDR3 length: 16 residues. V dropped 5 bases and J dropped 7 bases, with 21 bases sitting between them. Germline-derived CDR1 and CDR2 are SGHTA and FQGNSA. Together with reference TRBV7-2 and TRBJ1-5, the CDR3 gives the full variable domain: GAGVSQSPSNKVTEKGKDVELRCDPISGHTALYWYRQSLGQGLEFLIYFQGNSAPDKSGLPSDRFSAERTGGSVSTLTIQRTQQEDSAVYLCASSASGTWAGQPQHFGDGTRLSIL.

V and J are TRBV28 and TRBJ1-2, with D possibly matching TRBD1 (6 bases). The CDR3 consists of 14 residues. Germline assignment: CDR1 MDHEN and CDR2 SYDVKM. The V and J ends lost 6 bases and 3 bases respectively, with 14 bases between them. The CDR3 loop reads CASSLRRGHYGYTF. In DNA form, the CDR3 reads TGTGCCAGCAGCTTACGGCGGGGGCACTATGGCTACACCTTC.

The chain combines TRBV5-6 with TRBJ2-7; 9 nucleotides agree with TRBD2. The CDR3 is 15 residues long. V was clipped by 4 bases and J by 3 bases; unmatched bases: 8. CDR1 and CDR2 from the germline V gene are SGHDT and YYEEEE. The CDR3 DNA reads TGTGCCAGCAGCCCCCCGGGTAGCGGGAGCTACGAGCAGTACTTC. It specifies CASSPPGSGSYEQYF.

This rearrangement joins TRBV27 to TRBJ2-4, with D possibly TRBD2 on 5 matching bases. This CDR3 has 17 residues. V lost 7 bases and J lost 0, with 19 bases in between. CDR1 MNHEY and CDR2 SMNVEV come from the germline V gene (reference sequence). The CDR3 loop is CASKPLSGLLAKNIQYF. CDR3 in DNA: TGTGCCAGCAAACCTCTGTCGGGGTTACTAGCCAAAAACATTCAGTACTTC.

The genes are TRBV7-2 and TRBJ2-1; a weak D match, TRBD2 (5 bases). Trimming pared 7 bases from V and 0 bases from J, leaving 16 bases between. The CDR3 contains 16 residues. Germline V gene data show CDR1 as SGHTA and CDR2 as FQGNSA. The CDR3 DNA follows: TGTGCCAGCACTGCCCTAGCCTCGAGCTCCTACAATGAGCAGTTCTTC. It encodes CASTALASSSYNEQFF.

The chain is built from TRBV11-3 and TRBJ2-7; tentative D call: TRBD1 (6 bases). The CDR3 extends over 15 amino acids. V was pared by 5 bases and J by 1 base, with 15 bases between. Per germline, CDR1 SGHNT and CDR2 YENEEA. CDR3 region: CASSDPGDGSYEQYF. The CDR3 nucleotides read TGTGCCAGCAGCGATCCAGGGGACGGGTCCTACGAGCAGTACTTC.

V gene TRBV19 combines with J gene TRBJ2-1, with TRBD1 identical over 9 bases. The CDR3 consists of 15 residues. Germline V CDR1 and CDR2: LNHDA, SQIVND (reference sequence). With V trimmed by 2 bases and J by 7 bases, 6 bases remained unmatched. CDR3: CASSIPTGGGNEQFF. CDR3 nucleotide sequence: TGTGCCAGTAGTATACCGACAGGGGGAGGAAATGAGCAGTTCTTC.